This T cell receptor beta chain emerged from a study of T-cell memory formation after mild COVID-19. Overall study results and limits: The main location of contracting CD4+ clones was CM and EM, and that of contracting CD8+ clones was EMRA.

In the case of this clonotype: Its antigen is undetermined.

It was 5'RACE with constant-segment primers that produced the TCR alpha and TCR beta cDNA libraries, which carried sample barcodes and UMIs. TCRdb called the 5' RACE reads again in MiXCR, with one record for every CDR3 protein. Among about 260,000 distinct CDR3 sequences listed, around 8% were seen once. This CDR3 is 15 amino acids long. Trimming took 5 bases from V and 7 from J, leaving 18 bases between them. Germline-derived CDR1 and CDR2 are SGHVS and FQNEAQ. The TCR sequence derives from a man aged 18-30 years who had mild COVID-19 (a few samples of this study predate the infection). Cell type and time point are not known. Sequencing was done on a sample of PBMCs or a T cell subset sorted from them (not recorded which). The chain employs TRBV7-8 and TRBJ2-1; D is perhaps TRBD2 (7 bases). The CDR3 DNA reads TGTGCCAGCAGCCCTGGGGGGGCCGTTGTAAATGAGCAGTTCTTC. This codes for CASSPGGAVVNEQFF.